This T cell receptor beta chain was retrieved from a study of beta chain features in type 1 diabetes. Concerning this clone itself: Its antigen is not known.

What was sequenced were expressed TCRB transcripts, since all of the isolated RNA had been reverse transcribed. The repertoire was sequenced with immunoSEQ multiplex PCR; TCRdb's copy has only in-frame clones and lacks some. The sample has approximately 340,000 clones, roughly 16% seen once. Germline V gene lookup returns CDR1 MNHEY and CDR2 SMNVEV (reference sequence). V was shortened by 4 bases and J by 7 bases, with 17 bases between the two germline ends. The length of the CDR3 is 15 residues. The study, taken as a whole, reports: Patients with type 1 diabetes showed fewer VDJ junction insertions and more deletions.

Sequences were obtained from naive CD4+ T cells from blood. V gene TRBV27 combines with J gene TRBJ2-1, with a weak D call TRBD1 (5 bases). The TCR was taken from a woman aged 18-29 years in good health. The CDR3 bases are TGTGCCAGCAGTTCCTCCGCCGCAGGGCTGAATGAGCAGTTCTTC. Translated, it gives CASSSSAAGLNEQFF.